These 22 T cell receptor beta chains were sequenced from one sample in a study of cytomegalovirus exposure and HLA in healthy donors (dated by TCRdb to the late 2010s). The library was produced with the immunoSEQ multiplex PCR assay. For the multiplex PCR, a mixture combining 60 forward primers for TCR Vbeta segments and 13 reverse primers for TCR Jbeta segments was used. Drawn from immuneACCESS, this table holds only the in-frame rearrangements with V and J called that TCRdb kept. Clones are partly lost; checked studies trace under half to an unresolved V gene and leave the rest unexplained. Recorded for this sample are tens of thousands of clones; around 81% of them occurred a single time. The top ten clones comprise about 9.3% of the sample. The specimen sequenced was PBMCs. The receptors originated from a woman aged 40 to 50 in good health and CMV-seronegative.

This clone appeared a few times. The chain employs TRBV6-1 and TRBJ2-3, with TRBD2 matching 10 bases. The CDR3 loop spans 15 amino acids. The germline V gene has CDR1 MNHNS and CDR2 SASEGT. J gave up 5 bases and V 6 bases, and 8 bases lay outside the gene matches. Here the CDR3 reads CASSALAGEKDTQYF. CDR3 bases: TGTGCCAGCAGCGCCCTAGCGGGGGAAAAAGATACGCAGTATTTT.

The J gene is TRBJ1-1, the V gene TRBV2; TRBD1 agrees at 8 bases. Trimming removed 6 bases from V and 6 bases from J; junction bases left unmatched: 9. From germline, CDR1 is SNHLY and CDR2 FYNNEI. CDR3 length: 14 residues. CDR3 DNA: TGTGCCAGCAGGCTGACAGGGGTTAGGTCTGAAGCTTTCTTT. Translation gives CASRLTGVRSEAFF.

This rearrangement joins TRBV5-8 to TRBJ1-4; D not certain. Trimming took 0 bases from V and 0 from J, leaving 6 bases between them. Germline CDR1 and CDR2: SGHTS and YDEGEE. This CDR3 is built from 15 residues. CDR3 DNA: TGTGCCAGCAGCTTGGGGAGGACAACTAATGAAAAACTGTTTTTT. Its translation: CASSLGRTTNEKLFF. The full variable domain, completed using reference TRBV5-8 and TRBJ1-4, is EAGVTQSPTHLIKTRGQQATLRCSPISGHTSVYWYQQALGLGLQFLLWYDEGEERNRGNFPPRFSGRQFPNYSSELNVNALELEDSALYLCASSLGRTTNEKLFFGSGTQLSVL.

The chain combines TRBV2 with TRBJ1-3; 10 bases agree with TRBD1. This CDR3 spans 15 amino acids. CDR1 and CDR2 (germline): SNHLY, FYNNEI. Unmatched junction bases numbered 3, after V lost 7 bases and J lost 0 bases. The CDR3 reads CASIGQGVSGNTIYF. CDR3 DNA sequence: TGTGCCAGCATAGGACAGGGGGTCTCTGGAAACACCATATATTTT.

This chain connects TRBV7-3 to TRBJ2-1; 10 bases map to TRBD2. V gave up 3 bases and J gave up 9 bases; unmatched junction bases: 8. From germline, CDR1 is SGHTA and CDR2 FQGTGA. This CDR3 is 15 amino acids long. The CDR3 bases are TGTGCCAGCAGCTTGGGGAGCGGGGGGGCTTTTGAGCAGTTCTTC. Protein sequence: CASSLGSGGAFEQFF.

The CDR3 bases are TGTGCCAGCACCGTTCCGGACAGAAGCTCCTATAATTCACCCCTCCACTTT. Translation: CASTVPDRSSYNSPLHF. This chain uses TRBV28 with TRBJ1-6; weak D call: TRBD1 (6 bases). Between the trimmed V and J ends, which lost 7 bases and 0 bases, there was a span of 16 bases. The CDR3 is 17 amino acids. Germline CDR1 reads MDHEN; CDR2 reads SYDVKM.

The chain combines TRBV5-6 with TRBJ2-1; 7 bases match TRBD2. V dropped 5 bases and J dropped 3; count of bases not matched to a gene: 11. CDR1 SGHDT and CDR2 YYEEEE come from the germline V gene. The CDR3 spans 16 residues. This CDR3 is CASSYLSGDLYNEQFF. The CDR3 bases are TGTGCCAGCAGTTATTTAAGCGGGGACCTCTACAATGAGCAGTTCTTC.

V usage is TRBV5-6 and J usage is TRBJ2-3; 8 bases map to TRBD2. Per the germline V gene, CDR1 is SGHDT and CDR2 is YYEEEE. Unmatched junction bases numbered 1, after V lost 0 bases and J lost 1 base. This CDR3 region has 15 residues. CDR3 sequence reads: CASSLALAGTDTQYF. DNA for the CDR3: TGTGCCAGCAGCTTGGCACTAGCGGGCACAGATACGCAGTATTTT.

The chain links TRBV18 to TRBJ2-1; D might be TRBD1 (6 bases). Germline CDR1 and CDR2: KGHSH and LQKENI. V was clipped by 4 bases and J by 2 bases, with 9 bases between them. This CDR3 is built from 14 residues. CDR3 DNA sequence: TGTGCCAGCTCACAGGGGGACACCTACAATGAGCAGTTCTTC. The encoded protein is CASSQGDTYNEQFF.

This chain joins TRBV28 and TRBJ1-1; TRBD1 matches at 8 bases. The CDR3 sequence is 14 residues long. Germline CDR1 and CDR2: MDHEN and SYDVKM. J gave up 6 bases and V 6 bases, and 9 bases lay outside the gene matches. The CDR3 DNA reads as TGTGCCAGCAGACTCGGACCGGGACAGGCTGAAGCTTTCTTT. Its protein is CASRLGPGQAEAFF. The full variable domain, rest sourced from reference TRBV28 and TRBJ1-1, is DVKVTQSSRYLVKRTGEKVFLECVQDMDHENMFWYRQDPGLGLRLIYFSYDVKMKEKGDIPEGYSVSREKKERFSLILESASTNQTSMYLCASRLGPGQAEAFFGQGTRLTVV.

The V and J genes are TRBV28 and TRBJ1-2; D may be TRBD1 (5 bases). V shed 6 bases and J shed 0 bases, with 14 bases lying between them. The CDR3 consists of 15 residues. Germline CDR1 reads MDHEN; CDR2 reads SYDVKM. CDR3 nucleotide sequence: TGTGCCAGCAGGCCGGGGGGATGGACTAACTATGGCTACACCTTC. Protein product: CASRPGGWTNYGYTF.

V is TRBV10-3 and J is TRBJ2-1, with 9 bases that match TRBD1. V trimming: 6 bases; J trimming: 6 bases; junction bases outside the gene matches: 9. Germline V gene data show CDR1 as ENHRY and CDR2 as SYGVKD. The CDR3 contains 15 residues. CDR3 in amino acids: CAIRRGQGEGNEQFF. The CDR3 DNA reads TGTGCCATCAGAAGGGGACAGGGAGAGGGCAATGAGCAGTTCTTC.

The chain links TRBV4-1 to TRBJ1-5; tentatively, D is TRBD1 (5 bases). The CDR3 length is 15 residues. V dropped 3 bases and J dropped 5 bases, with 14 bases sitting between them. CDR1 and CDR2 (germline): MGHRA, YSYEKL. DNA of the CDR3: TGCGCCAGCAGCCAGACAGCCAGCTCTTATCAGCCCCAGCATTTT. Amino acid sequence: CASSQTASSYQPQHF.

Here the CDR3 reads CASSLRGQGRTDTQYF. In DNA form, the CDR3 reads TGTGCCAGCAGTCTTCGTGGACAGGGGCGCACAGATACGCAGTATTTT. The genes are TRBV2 and TRBJ2-3; 9 bases are a match to TRBD1. In germline, CDR1 is SNHLY, CDR2 FYNNEI. V lost 5 bases to trimming and J lost 1 base; unmatched junction nucleotides: 7. This CDR3 comprises 16 residues.

The chain employs TRBV10-3 and TRBJ1-1; 9 nucleotides match TRBD1. The CDR3 is made up of 16 amino acids. Trimming took 4 bases from V and 1 from J; bases not matched to a gene: 7. Per the germline V gene, CDR1 is ENHRY and CDR2 is SYGVKD. Written as DNA, the CDR3 is TGTGCCATCAGTGCACCGGGACAGGGAGAGAACACTGAAGCTTTCTTT. This codes for CAISAPGQGENTEAFF.

The chain couples TRBV7-9 to TRBJ1-2, with 7 positions matching TRBD1. V shed 8 bases and J 2 bases; nucleotides not matched to a gene: 11. The CDR3 is 15 amino acids. Germline CDR1 SEHNR, CDR2 FQNEAQ (reference sequence). The CDR3 region is CASSPKGQVNYGYTF. The CDR3 DNA sequence: TGTGCCAGCTCCCCTAAAGGACAGGTCAACTATGGCTACACCTTC.

This chain uses TRBV5-1 with TRBJ2-5; TRBD2 matches at 9 bases. Germline V CDR1 and CDR2: SGHRS, YFSETQ. This CDR3 has 16 residues. V lost 4 bases to trimming and J lost 0 bases; unmatched junction nucleotides: 7. The CDR3 here is CASSPLAGTNQETQYF. The CDR3 DNA sequence: TGCGCCAGCAGCCCTCTAGCGGGGACAAACCAAGAGACCCAGTACTTC.

This clone was seen just once. This chain joins TRBV25-1 and TRBJ1-2, with TRBD1 identical over 7 bases. With 6 bases clipped from V and 7 bases from J, the junction kept 5 bases outside the gene matches. Looked up from germline, CDR1 is MGHDK and CDR2 is SYGVNS. This CDR3 is built from 12 residues. The CDR3 DNA sequence: TGTGCCAGCAGGGGGGACAGACGTGGCTACACCTTC. Its protein is CASRGDRRGYTF.

The chain has TRBV18 and TRBJ2-7; 7 bases fit TRBD2. Looked up from germline, CDR1 is KGHSH and CDR2 is LQKENI. The CDR3 totals 14 residues. The junction had 5 bases not matched to a gene; V was cut back by 3 bases and J by 3 bases. CDR3 residues: CASSPGLNNYEQYV. As DNA, the CDR3 is TGTGCCAGCTCACCGGGACTAAATAACTACGAGCAGTACGTC.

A few counts support this clone. Other DNA sequences within the sample encode an identical CDR3. The chain employs TRBV7-9 and TRBJ2-7; D call uncertain. V lost 3 bases and J 4 bases, leaving 7 bases between the germline ends. Germline values: CDR1 SEHNR, CDR2 FQNEAQ (reference sequence). The CDR3 covers 12 residues. CDR3 in amino acids: CASSLTGYEQYF. The CDR3 nucleotides are TGTGCCAGCAGCTTGACCGGGTACGAGCAGTACTTC.

V is TRBV18 and J is TRBJ2-3; the D is unclear. V was clipped by 4 bases and J by 3 bases, with 11 bases between them. The CDR3 spans 14 residues. CDR1 is KGHSH, CDR2 LQKENI, per germline. CDR3 sequence reads: CASSRNSGTDTQYF. CDR3 DNA: TGTGCCAGCTCACGGAACAGTGGAACAGATACGCAGTATTTT. Full variable domain (outside the CDR3, taken from reference TRBV18 and TRBJ2-3): NAGVMQNPRHLVRRRGQEARLRCSPMKGHSHVYWYRQLPEEGLKFMVYLQKENIIDESGMPKERFSAEFPKEGPSILRIQQVVRGDSAAYFCASSRNSGTDTQYFGPGTRLTVL.

This clone was seen once. The rearrangement joins TRBV5-8 to TRBJ2-3; D is undetermined. Trimming shortened V by 4 bases and J by 4 bases, and 7 bases separated the two germline ends. Germline CDR1 and CDR2: SGHTS and YDEGEE. The CDR3 sequence is 12 residues long. This CDR3 is CASSQSPDTQYF. CDR3 nucleotide sequence: TGTGCCAGCAGCCAATCCCCAGATACGCAGTATTTT.